This T cell receptor beta chain was found in a study of T cells after yellow fever vaccination. Germline assignment: CDR1 SGHRS and CDR2 YFSETQ. CDR3 length: 15 amino acids. The ends were cut back, 6 bases at V and 0 bases at J, with 10 bases in the middle. Using its own MiXCR run on the 5' RACE reads, TCRdb lists one record per CDR3 protein. Here the sample spans under 350,000 distinct CDR3 sequences, approximately 4% being singletons. The gene calls are TRBV5-1 and TRBJ1-6, with D unclear. This TCR was sampled from a man aged 18 to 35 who received the YFV17D yellow fever vaccine. The input for sequencing was PBMCs, taken 5 days after the yellow fever booster vaccination. CDR3 bases: TGCGCCAGCAAAACCAGCGGCTCCTATAATTCACCCCTCCACTTT. Its protein product is CASKTSGSYNSPLHF.